A single sample is the source of the 26 T cell receptor beta chains below, sequenced in a study of blood T cells in healthy people across ages. The second PCR ran roughly 7 to 12 cycles with a sample-barcoded 5' primer and J-beta primers. TCRdb redid the calling of the 5' RACE reads with MiXCR, one entry per CDR3 protein. The table shows roughly 1.7 million distinct CDR3 sequences, with about 31% occurring only once. Specimen: blood. The receptors were gathered from a woman aged 25-40 years in good health.

This clonotype occurred once. V usage is TRBV7-9 and J usage is TRBJ2-2; tentatively, D is TRBD2 (6 bases). The ends were cut back, 5 bases at V and 3 bases at J, with 13 bases in the middle. This CDR3 comprises 15 residues. Germline V gene sequence: CDR1 SEHNR, CDR2 FQNEAQ (reference sequence). This CDR3 is CASSPRLVDTGELFF. The CDR3 coding sequence is TGTGCCAGCAGCCCTAGACTAGTGGACACCGGGGAGCTGTTTTTT.

This chain links TRBV7-2 with TRBJ2-3; possibly TRBD2 for D (6 bases). Germline V gene lookup returns CDR1 SGHTA and CDR2 FQGNSA. This CDR3 region has 16 residues. Trimming stripped 4 bases from V and 1 base from J, with 15 bases between. The chain's CDR3 is CASSSAREWRTDTQYF. CDR3 coding DNA: TGTGCCAGCAGCTCAGCTCGGGAGTGGCGCACAGATACGCAGTATTTT.

This clonotype appeared many times. The rearrangement uses TRBV7-2 and TRBJ1-6; no firm D call. This CDR3 contains 15 residues. V lost 4 bases, J lost 1 base, and 8 bases lay in between. Germline values: CDR1 SGHTA, CDR2 FQGNSA. The CDR3 nucleotides are TGTGCCAGCAGCTCCCAGGATTCCTATAATTCACCCCTCCACTTT. Its protein product is CASSSQDSYNSPLHF.

This clonotype was counted many times. This chain joins TRBV9 and TRBJ2-1, with D uncertain. Trimming removed 4 bases from V and 7 bases from J, with 18 bases in between. CDR1 and CDR2 (germline): SGDLS, YYNGEE. CDR3 length: 15 residues. The CDR3: CASSLTVSALNEQFF. In nucleotides, the CDR3 is TGTGCCAGCAGCCTCACGGTGTCGGCTCTTAATGAGCAGTTCTTC.

In the case of this clonotype: Germline is not matched at one junction end, which may reflect a read error. The J gene is TRBJ2-3, the V gene TRBV4-1; D possibly uses TRBD1 or TRBD2 (5 bases each). CDR3 length: 15 amino acids. Per germline, CDR1 MGHRA and CDR2 YSYEKL. CDR3 sequence reads: CSSSGHPPGSDTQYF. Here the CDR3 DNA reads TGCTCCAGCAGCGGACATCCACCGGGTTCAGATACGCAGTATTTT.

The genes are TRBV11-2 and TRBJ1-1, with D uncertain. CDR1 and CDR2 from the germline V gene are SGHAT and FQNNGV. V was cut by 6 bases and J by 7 bases, with 15 bases left in between. The CDR3 length is 13 residues. The CDR3: CASSLRGRDEAFF. CDR3 in DNA: TGTGCCAGCAGTTTAAGAGGGCGGGATGAAGCTTTCTTT.

The chain links TRBV20-1 to TRBJ2-7; TRBD1 matches 7 bases. The trim removed 0 bases at V and 7 bases at J, leaving 12 bases unmatched. Germline CDR1 and CDR2: DFQATT and SNEGSKA (reference sequence). This CDR3 has 15 residues. The chain's CDR3 is CSARDAGGYNNEQYF. The CDR3 nucleotides are TGCAGTGCTAGAGATGCAGGGGGTTACAACAATGAGCAGTACTTC.

V is TRBV5-1 and J is TRBJ2-2; D is unresolved. With 4 bases removed from V and 0 bases from J, the gap between germline ends came to 10 bases. The length of the CDR3 is 15 residues. Germline assignment: CDR1 SGHRS and CDR2 YFSETQ. CDR3 loop: CASSAERPNTGELFF. In nucleotides, the CDR3 is TGCGCCAGCAGCGCCGAAAGACCGAACACCGGGGAGCTGTTTTTT.

The V and J genes are TRBV18 and TRBJ2-1; D remains ambiguous. Between the trimmed V and J ends, which lost 6 bases and 1 base, there was a span of 16 bases. The germline V gene has CDR1 KGHSH and CDR2 LQKENI. The CDR3 consists of 16 residues. The CDR3, as DNA: TGTGCCAGCTCTACCACGAGTTCACAATCCTACAATGAGCAGTTCTTC. Translating gives CASSTTSSQSYNEQFF.

The rearrangement links TRBV6-5 to TRBJ2-2, with TRBD2 as a possible D gene (5 bases). V was pared by 9 bases and J by 6 bases, with 14 bases between. Germline CDR1 and CDR2: MNHEY and SVGAGI. This CDR3 comprises 13 residues. For the CDR3, the DNA is TGTGCCAGTAGCCCTAGCCTGCCCGGGGAGCTGTTTTTT. Its translation is CASSPSLPGELFF.

This rearrangement joins TRBV13 to TRBJ1-1; a possible D gene is TRBD1 (5 bases). Per germline, CDR1 PRHDT and CDR2 FYEKMQ (reference sequence). The CDR3 covers 17 residues. The V end lost 4 bases, the J end lost 4 bases, and 22 bases lay between the germline ends. The CDR3 DNA sequence: TGTGCCAGCAGCTCAAGACATATTAAGGGACTGGGCACTGAAGCTTTCTTT. Amino acid sequence: CASSSRHIKGLGTEAFF.

This clonotype turned up a few times. This chain joins TRBV27 and TRBJ2-5; TRBD2 matches at 8 bases. The CDR3 has 15 amino acids. Trimming removed 4 bases from V and 7 bases from J; junction bases left unmatched: 11. The germline V gene has CDR1 MNHEY and CDR2 SMNVEV (reference sequence). DNA for the CDR3: TGTGCCAGCAGTTCCACCAGCGGGGGCGGGGTGACCCAGTACTTC. This codes for CASSSTSGGGVTQYF.

The V and J genes are TRBV7-8 and TRBJ2-3, with D hard to call. The length of the CDR3 is 16 residues. Trimming took off 5 bases at V and 2 bases at J, with 17 bases between the two ends. Germline V lookup: CDR1 SGHVS, CDR2 FQNEAQ. CDR3 loop: CASSALGLADTDTQYF. DNA for the CDR3: TGTGCCAGCAGCGCGCTGGGCCTCGCGGACACAGATACGCAGTATTTT.

This clonotype has ten or more counts. V gene TRBV29-1 combines with J gene TRBJ2-1; the D gene is possibly TRBD2 (6 bases). V shed 0 bases and J shed 8 bases, with 14 bases lying between them. Germline CDR1 and CDR2: SQVTM and ANQGSEA. This CDR3 is built from 14 residues. CDR3 region: CSVEDIGGRDEQFF. The CDR3 coding sequence is TGCAGCGTTGAAGACATAGGAGGGCGGGATGAGCAGTTCTTC.

This clonotype has at least ten counts. The gene calls are TRBV15 and TRBJ2-3; D is ambiguous. This CDR3 contains 16 residues. The germline V gene encodes CDR1 LNHNV and CDR2 YYDKDF (reference sequence). V was clipped by 5 bases and J by 2 bases, with 17 bases between them. CDR3 coding DNA: TGTGCCACCAGCCCCGTCCGTGGGTACCACACAGATACGCAGTATTTT. It encodes CATSPVRGYHTDTQYF.

This clonotype appeared a few times. J is TRBJ2-7 and V is TRBV5-6, with D perhaps being TRBD1 or TRBD2 (5 bases each). The germline V gene encodes CDR1 SGHDT and CDR2 YYEEEE. Trimming removed 0 bases at V and 5 bases at J, with 12 bases between. The CDR3 extends over 14 amino acids. CDR3 in amino acids: CASSLGGIPDEQYF. CDR3 DNA: TGTGCCAGCAGCTTGGGGGGGATCCCCGACGAGCAGTACTTC.

The genes are TRBV29-1 and TRBJ2-5, with 7 bases fitting TRBD2. CDR1 and CDR2 (germline): SQVTM, ANQGSEA. Unmatched junction bases numbered 3, after V lost 4 bases and J lost 1 base. The CDR3 is made up of 13 amino acids. The CDR3 DNA follows: TGCAGCGTTGTTCCTAGCGGCCAAGAGACCCAGTACTTC. It encodes CSVVPSGQETQYF.

This clonotype was seen a few times. The V call is TRBV4-2, the J call TRBJ1-2; no firm D call. V was cut by 0 bases and J by 0 bases, with 11 bases left in between. Germline V gene lookup returns CDR1 LGHNA and CDR2 YNFKEQ. This CDR3 is 16 amino acids long. DNA of the CDR3: TGTGCCAGCAGCCAAGATACTGGATCTACTAACTATGGCTACACCTTC. This codes for CASSQDTGSTNYGYTF.

This clonotype has only a few counts. The rearrangement uses TRBV6-1 and TRBJ1-2, with D possibly matching TRBD1 (5 bases). Germline V gene lookup returns CDR1 MNHNS and CDR2 SASEGT. V was trimmed by 3 bases and J by 4 bases, leaving 15 bases between them. The CDR3 runs 15 residues. This chain's CDR3 is CASSESRQQPYGYTF. CDR3 nucleotides: TGTGCCAGCAGTGAGAGCCGACAGCAACCCTATGGCTACACCTTC.

The rearrangement joins TRBV27 to TRBJ2-1; 9 bases map to TRBD2. The CDR3 sequence is 17 residues long. Germline V CDR1 and CDR2: MNHEY, SMNVEV (reference sequence). V dropped 0 bases and J dropped 0; count of bases not matched to a gene: 3. In DNA, the CDR3 is TGTGCCAGCAGTTTATCTTCTAGCGGGATCTCCTACAATGAGCAGTTCTTC. It yields the protein CASSLSSSGISYNEQFF.

In its sample, this clonotype was seen many times. The V call is TRBV5-5, the J call TRBJ2-5; D uncertain. V lost 2 bases and J 1 base, leaving 15 bases between the germline ends. Germline assignment: CDR1 SGHKS and CDR2 YYEKEE (reference sequence). The CDR3 extends over 16 amino acids. The CDR3 nucleotides are TGTGCCAGCAGCTTTGATCCCACCATGACCCAAGAGACCCAGTACTTC. Amino acids: CASSFDPTMTQETQYF.

J is TRBJ2-1 and V is TRBV27, with 8 bases aligning to TRBD2. With V trimmed by 2 bases and J by 0 bases, 9 bases remained unmatched. The germline V gene has CDR1 MNHEY and CDR2 SMNVEV (reference sequence). The CDR3 contains 18 residues. The DNA of the CDR3 is TGTGCCAGCAGTTTAAAGATAGCGGGAACCAGCTCCTACAATGAGCAGTTCTTC. This sequence encodes CASSLKIAGTSSYNEQFF.

The rearrangement uses TRBV5-1 and TRBJ2-7; D perhaps matches TRBD2 (6 bases). The V gene lost 4 bases and the J gene lost 6 bases, with 20 bases spanning the gap. Germline V lookup: CDR1 SGHRS, CDR2 YFSETQ. CDR3 size: 15 residues. Written as DNA, the CDR3 is TGCGCCAGCAGCGGGGCTATCGGGACGGGGGTCGAGCAGTACTTC. Amino acid sequence: CASSGAIGTGVEQYF.

This clonotype was counted a few times. V and J are TRBV5-1 and TRBJ1-4, with TRBD1 matching 7 bases. After removal of 1 base from V and 4 bases from J, the junction contained 1 base not matched to a gene. This CDR3 is built from 14 residues. In germline, CDR1 is SGHRS, CDR2 YFSETQ. CDR3 in DNA: TGCGCCAGCAGCTTGTCAGGGGGTAATGAAAAACTGTTTTTT. Encoded protein: CASSLSGGNEKLFF.

In its sample, this clonotype was seen a few times. The V call is TRBV7-9, the J call TRBJ1-1; TRBD1 might be the D (6 bases). CDR3 size: 18 residues. Germline CDR1 is SEHNR and CDR2 is FQNEAQ (reference sequence). Trimming shortened V by 4 bases and J by 1 base, and 22 bases separated the two germline ends. The CDR3: CASSSPWGAQLQNTEAFF. Here the CDR3 DNA reads TGTGCCAGCAGCTCTCCTTGGGGGGCCCAGCTTCAGAACACTGAAGCTTTCTTT.

This clonotype was seen a few times. The V call is TRBV27, the J call TRBJ2-1; 11 bases match TRBD1. J was trimmed by 7 bases and V by 5 bases; bases with no gene match: 7. The CDR3 runs 15 residues. Germline V gene data show CDR1 as MNHEY and CDR2 as SMNVEV (reference sequence). This CDR3 reads CASSPDRGRENEQFF. CDR3 bases: TGTGCCAGCAGTCCGGACAGGGGGCGGGAGAATGAGCAGTTCTTC.